This TCR beta chain is from a study of CD8 T cells in ankylosing spondylitis (TCRdb year 2017). Describing the broader study: The study profiled T cell receptor beta repertoires in healthy donors and ankylosing spondylitis patients to find disease-linked TCR variants. Peripheral blood was sampled, and synovial fluid was also collected from ankylosing spondylitis patients. The full study cohort was made up of 25 ankylosing spondylitis patients and 95 to 130 healthy donors. Study-wide conclusions, independent of this receptor: Some motif variants were previously reported in synovial fluid and blood of reactive arthritis patients, suggesting common disease-initiation mechanisms. A TCR beta motif made up of under ten highly homologous amino acid variants appeared to be characteristic of blood from ankylosing spondylitis patients. The disease-linked clones were reported to be significantly enriched in matched synovial fluid samples from ankylosing spondylitis patients. In peripheral blood, the disease-linked clones were found at relatively low frequencies and had a CD8+ phenotype.

The sequencing machine was an Illumina HiSeq 2500. Quantitative 5'-RACE with molecular barcodes was used to prepare TCR beta libraries. In the paper's pipeline: A new computational method, built on a probabilistic model of VDJ rearrangement, was used to identify disease-linked TCR variants. TCRdb took the public reads, trimmed them with fastp at Q25, ran MiXCR for clone calling and kept in-frame beta chains. When rows share a CDR3 protein, they turn into one entry using the most common DNA and genes. These V and J calls rely on TCRdb rather than the paper's analysis. The sample profile shows 250,000 to 350,000 distinct CDR3 sequences; about 20% of them were found once. The ten largest clones capture 3.5% of the sample. Concerning this clonotype: Its antigen is currently not known. Base qualities are not recorded, but no much larger clone differs from it by a single base.

For CDR1 and CDR2, the germline V gene lists MNHEY and SVGEGT. The CDR3 goes from the cysteine to the phenylalanine over 15 residues. The entry retains the CDR3 DNA only, 45 bases that are in frame from base 1. V is shortened by 5 bases, J by 7 bases, and the region joining them spans 18 bases. The sample consisted of blood, either unsorted or a sorted T cell fraction (not recorded which). This receptor was identified in a female donor with ankylosing spondylitis or in good health (not recorded which). The chain joins TRBV6-2 or TRBV6-3 to TRBJ2-1, with a weak D call of TRBD1 (5 bases match). This receptor carries the CDR3 CASSPPFGQGNEQFF. The nucleotides are TGTGCCAGCAGTCCCCCTTTCGGGCAGGGTAATGAGCAGTTCTTC.